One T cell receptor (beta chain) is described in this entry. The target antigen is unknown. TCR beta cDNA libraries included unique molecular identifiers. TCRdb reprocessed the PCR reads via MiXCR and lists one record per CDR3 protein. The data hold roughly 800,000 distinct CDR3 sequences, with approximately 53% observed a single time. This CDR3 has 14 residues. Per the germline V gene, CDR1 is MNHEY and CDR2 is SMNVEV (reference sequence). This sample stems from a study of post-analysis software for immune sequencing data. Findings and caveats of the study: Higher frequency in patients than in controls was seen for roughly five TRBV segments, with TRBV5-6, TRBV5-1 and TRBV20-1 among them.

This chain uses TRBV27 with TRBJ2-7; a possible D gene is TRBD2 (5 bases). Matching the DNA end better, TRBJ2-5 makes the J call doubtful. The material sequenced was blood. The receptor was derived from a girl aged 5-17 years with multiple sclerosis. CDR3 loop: CASRVARPLGTQYF. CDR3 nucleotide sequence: TGTGCCAGCAGGGTAGCGCGCCCCTTGGGGACCCAGTACTTC.